This record concerns one T cell receptor (beta chain) sequence. Sequencing was performed with immunoSEQ multiplex PCR; in TCRdb, only in-frame clones are kept and a portion is missing. The sample records 55,000 to 70,000 clones, about nine tenths being singletons. This entry comes from a study of T cells after somatic rescue of genetic block. Deletions cut 8 bases from V and 4 bases from J, with 6 bases between. CDR1 and CDR2 (germline): SSHAT, FNYEAQ (reference sequence). The CDR3 runs to 10 residues. Sequenced input: peripheral blood mononuclear cells (PBMCs). The chain employs TRBV7-7 and TRBJ2-7; D gene uncertain. The receptor was derived from a man in his forties or fifties. CDR3 amino acids: CASLIYEQYF. The CDR3 bases are TGTGCCAGCCTTATTTACGAGCAGTACTTC.